A selection of T cell receptor beta chains follows, all from one sample in a study of blood T cell repertoires in COVID-19. Sequenced by immunoSEQ multiplex PCR; TCRdb stores in-frame clones only, minus some. The sample lists some 130,000 clones; approximately 88% were seen once. The source material was peripheral blood. The receptor set was obtained from a woman aged 25-40 years who had recovered from COVID-19. The CDR3 runs from the conserved cysteine through the conserved F or W. A D gene is named only where the DNA matches it firmly. Part of the rows lack a size; the others show once, few, many or a class for expanded clones.

j_gene,d_gene,abundance,v_gene,CDR3aa,CDR3nt
TRBJ1-5,TRBD1,once,TRBV5-1,CASSLDTGDQPQHF,TGCGCCAGCAGCTTGGATACAGGGGATCAGCCCCAGCATTTT
TRBJ1-5,TRBD1,.,TRBV6-4,CASSELPTGQGRSSNQPQHF,TGTGCCAGCAGTGAGCTTCCGACGGGACAGGGGCGGAGTAGCAATCAGCCCCAGCATTTT
TRBJ1-1,.,.,TRBV5-4,CASSFGHNGAAFF,TGTGCCAGCAGCTTTGGGCATAACGGCGCAGCTTTCTTT
TRBJ2-1,TRBD2,.,TRBV2,CASSVQVRGDEQFF,TGTGCCAGCAGTGTTCAGGTGCGGGGGGATGAGCAGTTCTTC
TRBJ2-4,.,once,TRBV12-5,CASGLRQGINIQYF,TGTGCTAGTGGTTTGCGGCAGGGGATTAACATTCAGTACTTC
TRBJ2-1,TRBD2,.,TRBV25-1,CASSESSGSSSYNEQFF,TGTGCCAGCAGTGAATCTAGCGGTTCTAGCTCCTACAATGAGCAGTTCTTC
TRBJ2-7,TRBD1,few,TRBV27,CASSLYRDRGGDEQYF,TGTGCCAGCAGTTTATATCGGGACAGGGGCGGCGACGAGCAGTACTTC
TRBJ1-5,.,few,TRBV4-1,CASSQEVGRAYQPQHF,TGCGCCAGCAGCCAAGAAGTCGGCAGGGCCTATCAGCCCCAGCATTTT
TRBJ1-1,TRBD1,.,TRBV30,CAWSGDREAFF,TGTGCCTGGAGCGGGGACAGAGAAGCTTTCTTT
TRBJ1-1,TRBD1,.,TRBV11-2,CASSAGTGVNTEAFF,TGTGCCAGCAGCGCCGGTACAGGGGTGAACACTGAAGCTTTCTTT
TRBJ1-1,TRBD1,.,TRBV19,CASSIRGQTEAFF,TGTGCCAGTAGTATCAGGGGGCAGACTGAAGCTTTCTTT
TRBJ1-2,.,.,TRBV9,CASSVSGTQGYGYTF,TGTGCCAGCAGCGTTTCCGGGACACAGGGCTATGGCTACACCTTC
TRBJ1-5,.,.,TRBV5-6,CASSLAAGYNQPQHF,TGTGCCAGCAGCTTGGCCGCGGGGTATAATCAGCCCCAGCATTTT
TRBJ2-2,TRBD1,.,TRBV18,CASSSGTGVTGELFF,TGTGCCAGCTCATCCGGGACAGGGGTTACCGGGGAGCTGTTTTTT
TRBJ2-7,.,.,TRBV2,CASSARVYEQYF,TGTGCCAGCAGCGCCAGGGTTTACGAGCAGTACTTC
TRBJ2-5,TRBD1,.,TRBV19,CASSHGRTGVKETQYF,TGTGCCAGTAGTCACGGAAGGACAGGGGTGAAGGAGACCCAGTACTTC
TRBJ1-6,.,.,TRBV19,CASSINNNSPLHF,TGTGCCAGTAGTATAAATAATAATTCACCCCTCCACTTT
TRBJ1-4,.,.,TRBV7-9,CASSLGDTGEKLFF,TGTGCCAGCAGCTTAGGGGATACGGGGGAAAAACTGTTTTTT
TRBJ1-6,.,.,TRBV6-5,CATSRGPNSPLHF,TGTGCCACCTCGCGGGGTCCGAATTCACCCCTCCACTTT
TRBJ1-6,TRBD1,.,TRBV19,CASTMDRDRSPLHF,TGTGCCAGTACCATGGACAGGGATAGGTCACCCCTCCACTTT
TRBJ2-3,.,.,TRBV5-4,CASSQDRTDTQYF,TGTGCCAGCAGCCAAGATCGGACAGATACGCAGTATTTT
TRBJ2-2,.,.,TRBV20-1,CSARDSVQNTGELFF,TGCAGTGCTCGTGACAGCGTTCAGAACACCGGGGAGCTGTTTTTT
TRBJ1-1,TRBD1,few,TRBV11-2,CASSRTGEAFF,TGTGCCAGCAGCAGGACAGGTGAAGCTTTCTTT
TRBJ1-2,.,.,TRBV10-3,CAISESESGVLYGYTF,TGTGCCATCAGTGAGTCGGAGTCGGGGGTCTTGTATGGCTACACCTTC
TRBJ2-2,TRBD1,.,TRBV7-8,CASTGTGVTGELFF,TGTGCCAGCACAGGGACAGGGGTTACGGGGGAGCTGTTTTTT
TRBJ2-2,.,.,TRBV7-2,CASSSVVGALTGELFF,TGTGCCAGCAGCTCGGTCGTGGGGGCGCTCACCGGGGAGCTGTTTTTT
TRBJ1-1,.,once,TRBV11-1,CASSWGVNTEAFF,TGTGCCAGCAGCTGGGGAGTGAACACTGAAGCTTTCTTT